What follows are 10 T cell receptor beta chains derived from one specimen sequenced in a study of siplizumab effects on memory and regulatory T cells. Produced via immunoSEQ multiplex PCR; TCRdb's table is partial and in-frame only. This sample has roughly 100,000 clones, with about 93% found just once. The sample taken for sequencing was non-Treg CD4+ T cells sorted from blood. The origin of the receptors is a human donor in good health.

This sequence joins TRBV19 and TRBJ1-2, with D possibly being TRBD1 (6 bases). The V and J ends lost 9 bases and 3 bases respectively, with 17 bases between them. CDR1 LNHDA and CDR2 SQIVND come from the germline V gene (reference sequence). The CDR3 loop spans 14 amino acids. CDR3 residues: CASANREGDYGYTF. The CDR3 nucleotides read TGTGCCAGCGCAAACAGGGAAGGGGACTATGGCTACACCTTC.

V and J are TRBV19 and TRBJ2-5; the D gene is possibly TRBD2 (5 bases). The V and J ends lost 6 bases and 7 bases respectively, with 21 bases between them. This CDR3 comprises 15 residues. Germline CDR1 is LNHDA and CDR2 is SQIVND (reference sequence). As DNA, the CDR3 is TGTGCCAGTAGCAGACTAAGCGACACGGAAGCGACCCAGTACTTC. Translated: CASSRLSDTEATQYF.

This chain links TRBV2 with TRBJ2-1, with 9 nucleotides matching TRBD2. Germline-derived CDR1 and CDR2 are SNHLY and FYNNEI. This CDR3 contains 18 residues. V dropped 2 bases and J dropped 5; count of bases not matched to a gene: 13. Written as DNA, the CDR3 is TGTGCCAGCAGTGAACGACCGGGACTAGCTGCGGCGGACAATGAGCAGTTCTTC. Translating gives CASSERPGLAAADNEQFF.

The chain is built from TRBV7-2 and TRBJ2-5; 9 bases match TRBD1. Germline CDR1 reads SGHTA; CDR2 reads FQGNSA. This CDR3 region has 15 residues. After removal of 4 bases from V and 2 bases from J, the junction contained 5 bases not matched to a gene. DNA for the CDR3: TGTGCCAGCAGCTCGATGGGACAGGGACAAGAGACCCAGTACTTC. This sequence encodes CASSSMGQGQETQYF.

The chain combines TRBV5-1 with TRBJ2-1; no definite D call. The germline gives CDR1 SGHRS, CDR2 YFSETQ. CDR3 length: 13 amino acids. Trimming removed 4 bases at V and 0 bases at J, with 5 bases between. The CDR3: CASSPGSYNEQFF. The DNA of the CDR3 is TGCGCCAGCAGCCCGGGCTCCTACAATGAGCAGTTCTTC.

This chain uses TRBV6-6 with TRBJ2-5, with TRBD2 as a possible D gene (5 bases). CDR1 and CDR2 from the germline V gene are MNHNY and SVGAGI (reference sequence). Trimming shortened V by 8 bases and J by 3 bases, and 13 bases separated the two germline ends. The CDR3 extends over 13 amino acids. For the CDR3, the DNA is TGTGCCAGCCAAAGGCGGGTTAAAGAGACCCAGTACTTC. Translating it yields CASQRRVKETQYF.

The sample holds a few counts of this clone. The rearrangement uses TRBV10-1 and TRBJ2-7; the D gene could be TRBD1 or TRBD2 (5 bases each). Germline values: CDR1 WNHNN, CDR2 SYGVQD (reference sequence). V was cut by 8 bases and J by 1 base, with 12 bases left in between. This CDR3 is built from 13 residues. The CDR3 is CASQMGPSYEQYF. The CDR3, as DNA: TGCGCCAGCCAAATGGGACCATCCTACGAGCAGTACTTC.

This CDR3 reads CASSIKEGLGTDTQYF. CDR3 DNA: TGTGCCAGCAGTATTAAGGAGGGCCTAGGCACAGATACGCAGTATTTT. The rearrangement links TRBV5-4 to TRBJ2-3; possible D gene TRBD2, 6 bases. This CDR3 spans 16 amino acids. V was cut by 5 bases and J by 1 base, with 17 bases left in between. The germline V gene has CDR1 SGHNT and CDR2 YYREEE (reference sequence).

The chain couples TRBV12-5 to TRBJ2-7; maybe TRBD1 (6 bases). The CDR3 runs 15 residues. V gave up 3 bases and J gave up 5 bases, with 17 bases separating them. Germline values: CDR1 LGHNT, CDR2 FRNRAP. CDR3 bases: TGTGCTAGTGGTTTCGTCGGCACAGGGTATAACGAGCAGTACTTC. Translation: CASGFVGTGYNEQYF.

The V call is TRBV10-3, the J call TRBJ1-2; TRBD1 agrees at 11 bases. This CDR3 is built from 14 residues. Trimming took 6 bases from V and 3 from J; bases not matched to a gene: 3. Germline CDR1 is ENHRY and CDR2 is SYGVKD. Here the CDR3 DNA reads TGTGCCATCAGGGGGGACAGGGGGGACTATGGCTACACCTTC. It is translated as CAIRGDRGDYGYTF.